This passage covers 14 T cell receptor beta chains from one sample sequenced in a study of T cells in localized non-small cell lung cancer. Produced via immunoSEQ multiplex PCR; TCRdb's table is partial and in-frame only. The sample yields 40,000 to 55,000 clones, less than 85% seen once. The material was PBMCs, obtained before any cancer treatment. All receptors derive from a woman aged 35-75 years with stage II lung adenocarcinoma.

This chain connects TRBV5-8 to TRBJ1-2, with 7 bases lining up with TRBD1. The CDR3 has 13 residues. Germline V gene data show CDR1 as SGHTS and CDR2 as YDEGEE. The V segment lost 2 bases and the J segment 7 bases; nucleotides outside the gene matches: 5. CDR3 residues: CASSFDRAGGYTF. The CDR3 DNA follows: TGTGCCAGCAGCTTCGACAGGGCGGGTGGCTACACCTTC.

The genes are TRBV2 and TRBJ1-1; no clear D. V was cut by 3 bases and J by 1 base, with 9 bases left in between. In germline, CDR1 is SNHLY, CDR2 FYNNEI. CDR3 length equals 14 residues. The CDR3 loop reads CASSEGMGNTEAFF. The DNA of the CDR3 is TGTGCCAGCAGTGAGGGGATGGGGAACACTGAAGCTTTCTTT.

The chain links TRBV14 to TRBJ1-1; D gene ambiguous. The CDR3 totals 13 residues. V was pared by 0 bases and J by 9 bases, with 11 bases between. Germline V gives CDR1 SGHDN, CDR2 FVKESK. CDR3 sequence reads: CASSQDVIGQAFF. In DNA form, the CDR3 reads TGTGCCAGCAGCCAAGATGTAATAGGGCAAGCTTTCTTT.

The chain joins TRBV7-3 to TRBJ1-1; possibly TRBD1 for D (5 bases). The CDR3 has 17 residues. Germline CDR1 reads SGHTA; CDR2 reads FQGTGA. V lost 3 bases, J lost 3 bases, and 20 bases lay in between. The chain's CDR3 is CASSFIRDARKHTEAFF. The CDR3 nucleotides read TGTGCCAGCAGCTTCATCCGGGACGCAAGAAAACACACTGAAGCTTTCTTT.

This chain joins TRBV5-8 and TRBJ1-1; D perhaps matches TRBD1 (5 bases). This CDR3 has 13 amino acids. V was shortened by 7 bases and J by 8 bases, with 18 bases between the two germline ends. Germline V gene lookup returns CDR1 SGHTS and CDR2 YDEGEE. The chain's CDR3 is CASGTRLTGEAFF. The DNA of the CDR3 is TGTGCCAGCGGGACCCGGTTGACTGGGGAAGCTTTCTTT.

Comment on this clone: Compared with germline, one end of the junction differs, possibly owing to a read error. The rearrangement uses TRBV6-1 and TRBJ1-2, with a weak D call TRBD1 (6 bases). CDR1 and CDR2 from the germline V gene are MNHNS and SASEGT. The CDR3 sequence is 14 residues long. The CDR3 DNA reads TGTGCCAGCAGTGAGACAGGAAAAGACTACGGCTACACCTTC. Residues: CASSETGKDYGYTF.

As regards this clone: Other DNA sequences of this sample code for an identical CDR3. V and J are TRBV6-5 and TRBJ1-5; D not certain. In germline, CDR1 is MNHEY, CDR2 SVGAGI. The V gene lost 0 bases and the J gene lost 10 bases, with 10 bases spanning the gap. The length of the CDR3 is 13 residues. CDR3 sequence: CASSYSKERPQHF. CDR3 nucleotides: TGTGCCAGCAGTTACTCGAAGGAAAGACCCCAGCATTTT.

The V gene is TRBV5-4, the J gene TRBJ2-1, with a possible D match to TRBD1 (6 bases). Trimming shortened V by 4 bases and J by 2 bases, and 10 bases separated the two germline ends. The CDR3 runs to 14 residues. From germline, CDR1 is SGHNT and CDR2 YYREEE (reference sequence). The CDR3 DNA follows: TGTGCCAGCAGCCCAAGGGACACCTACAATGAGCAGTTCTTC. It encodes CASSPRDTYNEQFF.

The chain carries TRBV7-2 and TRBJ1-1, with D possibly being TRBD1 (5 bases). Trimming shortened V by 5 bases and J by 1 base, and 8 bases separated the two germline ends. The V gene's germline CDR1 is SGHTA and CDR2 FQGNSA. This CDR3 is built from 13 residues. The CDR3 here is CASSIGQNTEAFF. In DNA, the CDR3 is TGTGCCAGCAGCATAGGACAGAACACTGAAGCTTTCTTT.

This clone showed up just once. The gene calls are TRBV11-3 and TRBJ2-5, with 7 bases lining up with TRBD2. Per germline, CDR1 SGHNT and CDR2 YENEEA. The CDR3 sequence is 14 residues long. V was clipped by 6 bases and J by 5 bases; unmatched bases: 9. In DNA form, the CDR3 reads TGTGCCAGCAGTATGGGAGGGGATCGGGAGACCCAGTACTTC. This gives the protein CASSMGGDRETQYF.

The chain is built from TRBV7-9 and TRBJ2-2; D assignment may be TRBD1 or TRBD2 (5 bases each). This CDR3 has 15 residues. Germline CDR1 SEHNR, CDR2 FQNEAQ (reference sequence). Trimming removed 2 bases at V and 8 bases at J, with 15 bases between. CDR3 region: CASSLRDGLPGELFF. CDR3 sequence (DNA): TGTGCCAGCAGCTTACGGGACGGACTCCCTGGGGAGCTGTTTTTT.

The chain links TRBV9 to TRBJ2-1; D possibly uses TRBD1 or TRBD2 (5 bases each). The CDR3 extends over 13 amino acids. V was cut by 2 bases and J by 6 bases, with 9 bases left in between. CDR1 SGDLS and CDR2 YYNGEE come from the germline V gene. This chain's CDR3 is CASSVGDRNEQFF. CDR3 coding DNA: TGTGCCAGCAGCGTGGGGGACCGCAATGAGCAGTTCTTC.

This clone was counted once. This chain's CDR3 is CSHLQTEYNEQFF. CDR3 DNA sequence: TGCAGCCACCTACAGACAGAATACAATGAGCAGTTCTTC. The chain uses TRBV29-1 and TRBJ2-1, with D possibly TRBD1 on 5 matching bases. The CDR3 sequence is 13 residues long. V lost 8 bases and J 4 bases, leaving 15 bases between the germline ends. CDR1 is SQVTM, CDR2 ANQGSEA, per germline.

The chain recombines TRBV19 with TRBJ2-1; 9 bases are a match to TRBD1. V trimming: 10 bases; J trimming: 2 bases; junction bases outside the gene matches: 3. Germline-derived CDR1 and CDR2 are LNHDA and SQIVND (reference sequence). This CDR3 has 13 amino acids. CDR3 amino acids: CATRDRAYNEQFF. The CDR3 DNA reads as TGTGCCACGAGGGACAGGGCCTACAATGAGCAGTTCTTC.